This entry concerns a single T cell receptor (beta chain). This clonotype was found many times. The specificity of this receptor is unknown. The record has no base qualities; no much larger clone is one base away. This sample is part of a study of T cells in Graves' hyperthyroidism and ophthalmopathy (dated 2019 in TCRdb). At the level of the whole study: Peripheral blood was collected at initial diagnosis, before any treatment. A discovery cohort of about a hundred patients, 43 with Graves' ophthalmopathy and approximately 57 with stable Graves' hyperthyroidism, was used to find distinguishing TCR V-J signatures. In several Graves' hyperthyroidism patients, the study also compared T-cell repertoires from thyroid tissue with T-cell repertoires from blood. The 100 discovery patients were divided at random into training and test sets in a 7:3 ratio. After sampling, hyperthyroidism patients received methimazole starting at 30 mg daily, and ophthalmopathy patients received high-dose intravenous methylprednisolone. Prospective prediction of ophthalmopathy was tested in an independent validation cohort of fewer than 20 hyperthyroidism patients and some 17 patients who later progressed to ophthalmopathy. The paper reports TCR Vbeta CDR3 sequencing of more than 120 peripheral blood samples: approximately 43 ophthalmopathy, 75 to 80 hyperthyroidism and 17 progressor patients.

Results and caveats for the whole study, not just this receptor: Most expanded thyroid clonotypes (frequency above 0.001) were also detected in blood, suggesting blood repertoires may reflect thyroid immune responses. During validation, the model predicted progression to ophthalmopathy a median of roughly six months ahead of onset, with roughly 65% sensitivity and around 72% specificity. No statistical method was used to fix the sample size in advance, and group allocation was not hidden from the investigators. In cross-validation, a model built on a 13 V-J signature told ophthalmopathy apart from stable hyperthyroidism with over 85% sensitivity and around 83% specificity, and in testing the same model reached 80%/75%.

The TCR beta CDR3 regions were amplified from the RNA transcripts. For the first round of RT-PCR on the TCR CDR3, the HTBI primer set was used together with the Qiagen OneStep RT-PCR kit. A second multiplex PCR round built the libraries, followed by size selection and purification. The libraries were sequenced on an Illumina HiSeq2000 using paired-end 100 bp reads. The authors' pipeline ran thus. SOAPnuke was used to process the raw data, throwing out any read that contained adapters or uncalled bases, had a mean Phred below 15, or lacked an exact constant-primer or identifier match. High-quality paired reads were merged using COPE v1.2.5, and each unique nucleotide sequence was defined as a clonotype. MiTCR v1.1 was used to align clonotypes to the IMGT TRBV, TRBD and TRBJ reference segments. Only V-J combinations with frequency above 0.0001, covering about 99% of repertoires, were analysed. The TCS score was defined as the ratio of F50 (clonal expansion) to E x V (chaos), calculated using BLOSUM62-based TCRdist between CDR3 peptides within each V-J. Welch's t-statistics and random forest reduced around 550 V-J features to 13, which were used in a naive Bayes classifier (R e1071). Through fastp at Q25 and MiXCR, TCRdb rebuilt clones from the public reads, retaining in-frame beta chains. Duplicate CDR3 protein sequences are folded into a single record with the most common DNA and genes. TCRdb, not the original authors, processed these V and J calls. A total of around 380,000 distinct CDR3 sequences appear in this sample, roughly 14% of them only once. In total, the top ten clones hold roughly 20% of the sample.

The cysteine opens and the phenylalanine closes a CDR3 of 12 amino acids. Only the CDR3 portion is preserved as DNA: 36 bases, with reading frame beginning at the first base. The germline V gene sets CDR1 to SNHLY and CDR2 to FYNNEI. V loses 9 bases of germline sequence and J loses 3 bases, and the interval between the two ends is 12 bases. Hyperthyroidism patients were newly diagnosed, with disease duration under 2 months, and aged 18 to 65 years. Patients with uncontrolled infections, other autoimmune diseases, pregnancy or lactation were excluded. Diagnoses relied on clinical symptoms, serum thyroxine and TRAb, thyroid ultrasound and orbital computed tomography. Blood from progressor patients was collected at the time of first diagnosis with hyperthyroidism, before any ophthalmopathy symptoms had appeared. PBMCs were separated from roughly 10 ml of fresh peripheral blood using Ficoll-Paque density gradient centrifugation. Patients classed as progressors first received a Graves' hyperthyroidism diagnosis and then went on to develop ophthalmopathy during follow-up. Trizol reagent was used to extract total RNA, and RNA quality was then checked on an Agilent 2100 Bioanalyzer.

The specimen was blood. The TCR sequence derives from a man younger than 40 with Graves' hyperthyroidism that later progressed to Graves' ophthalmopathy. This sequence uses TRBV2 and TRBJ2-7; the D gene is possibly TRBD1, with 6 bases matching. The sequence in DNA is TGTGCCAGTGGGCGAGGGGGCTACGAGCAGTACTTC. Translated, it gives CASGRGGYEQYF.